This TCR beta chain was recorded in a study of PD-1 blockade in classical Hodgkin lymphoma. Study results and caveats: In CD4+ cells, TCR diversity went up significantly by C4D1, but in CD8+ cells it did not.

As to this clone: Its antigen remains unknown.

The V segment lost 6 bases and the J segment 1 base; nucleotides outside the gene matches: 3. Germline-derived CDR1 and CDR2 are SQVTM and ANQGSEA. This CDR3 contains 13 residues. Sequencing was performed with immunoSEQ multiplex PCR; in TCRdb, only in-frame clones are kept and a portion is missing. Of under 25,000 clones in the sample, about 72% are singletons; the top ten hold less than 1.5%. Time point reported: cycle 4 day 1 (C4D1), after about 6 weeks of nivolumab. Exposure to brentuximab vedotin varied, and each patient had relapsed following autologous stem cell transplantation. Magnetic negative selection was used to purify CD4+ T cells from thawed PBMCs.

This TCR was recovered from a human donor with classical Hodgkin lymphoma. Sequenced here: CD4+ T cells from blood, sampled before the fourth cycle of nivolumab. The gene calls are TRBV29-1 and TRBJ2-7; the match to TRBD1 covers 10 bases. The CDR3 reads CSVRTGGSYEQYF. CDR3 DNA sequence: TGCAGCGTAAGGACAGGGGGATCCTACGAGCAGTACTTC.